This TCR beta chain was identified in a study of T-cell reconstitution after alpha-beta-depleted transplantation in children. General observations from the study: Fresh T-cell production supplied most of the T-cell counts and diversity seen one year after transplant.

The CDR3 loop spans 13 amino acids. Germline lookup yields CDR1 DFQATT and CDR2 SNEGSKA (reference sequence). Trimming removed 6 bases at V and 0 bases at J, with 6 bases between. During its preparation, the TCRbeta library received unique molecular identifiers. TCRdb called the PCR reads again in MiXCR, with one record for every CDR3 protein. Of 450,000 to 700,000 distinct CDR3 sequences listed, 20% to 30% are singletons. This clonotype was counted a few times. Its antigen is currently unknown. V usage is TRBV20-1 and J usage is TRBJ2-6; D gene uncertain. This TCR came from a boy younger than two with Wiskott-Aldrich syndrome, due to receive a stem cell transplant. The sample consisted of PBMCs, taken before TCRalphabeta/CD19-depleted stem cell transplant. Here the CDR3 DNA reads TGCAGTGCCCCTCGCTCTGGGGCCAACGTCCTGACTTTC. It is translated as CSAPRSGANVLTF.